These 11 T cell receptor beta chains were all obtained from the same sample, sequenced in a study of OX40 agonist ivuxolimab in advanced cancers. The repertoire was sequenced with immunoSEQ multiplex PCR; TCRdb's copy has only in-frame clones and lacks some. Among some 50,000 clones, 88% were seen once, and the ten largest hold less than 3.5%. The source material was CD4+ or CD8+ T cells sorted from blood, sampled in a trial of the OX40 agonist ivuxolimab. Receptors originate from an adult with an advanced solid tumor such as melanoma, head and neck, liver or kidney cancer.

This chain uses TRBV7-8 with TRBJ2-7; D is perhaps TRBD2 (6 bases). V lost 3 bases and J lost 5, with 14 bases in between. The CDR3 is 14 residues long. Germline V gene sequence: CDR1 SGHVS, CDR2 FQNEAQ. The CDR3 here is CASSLGTLSDEQYF. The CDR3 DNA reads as TGTGCCAGCAGCTTGGGGACTTTGTCAGACGAGCAGTACTTC.

CDR3 nucleotides: TGTGCCAGCAGCTTGCTAGGGGCTGGCTATGGCTACACCTTC. Amino acids: CASSLLGAGYGYTF. The rearrangement links TRBV5-5 to TRBJ1-2; possibly TRBD1 for D (5 bases). V was trimmed by 1 base and J by 4 bases, leaving 11 bases between them. The CDR3 has 14 amino acids. The V gene's germline CDR1 is SGHKS and CDR2 YYEKEE (reference sequence).

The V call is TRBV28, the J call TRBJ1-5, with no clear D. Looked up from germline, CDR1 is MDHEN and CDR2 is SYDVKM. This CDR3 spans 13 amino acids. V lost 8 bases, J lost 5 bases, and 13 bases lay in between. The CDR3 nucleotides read TGTGCCAGCTTTGCTCAGGTTCATCAGCCCCAGCATTTT. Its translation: CASFAQVHQPQHF.

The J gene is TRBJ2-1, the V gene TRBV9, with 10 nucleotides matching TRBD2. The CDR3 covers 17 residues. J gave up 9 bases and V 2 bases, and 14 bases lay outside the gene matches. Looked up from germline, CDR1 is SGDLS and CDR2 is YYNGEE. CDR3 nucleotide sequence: TGTGCCAGCAGCGTTTTCGGGCTAGCGGGAGTAATTGGTGAGCAGTTCTTC. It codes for CASSVFGLAGVIGEQFF.

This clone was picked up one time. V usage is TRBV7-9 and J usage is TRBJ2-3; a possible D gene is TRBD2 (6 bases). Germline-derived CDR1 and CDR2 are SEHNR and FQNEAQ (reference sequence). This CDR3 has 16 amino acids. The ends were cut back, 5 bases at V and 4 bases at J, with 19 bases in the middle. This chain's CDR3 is CASSPNGGVGADTQYF. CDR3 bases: TGTGCCAGCAGCCCCAATGGAGGGGTGGGGGCAGATACGCAGTATTTT.

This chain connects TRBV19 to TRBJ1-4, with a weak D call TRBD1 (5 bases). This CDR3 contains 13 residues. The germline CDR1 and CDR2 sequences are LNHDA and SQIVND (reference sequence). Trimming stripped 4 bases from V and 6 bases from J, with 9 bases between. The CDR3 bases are TGTGCCAGTAGTAGGGACCTGGATGAAAAACTGTTTTTT. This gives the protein CASSRDLDEKLFF.

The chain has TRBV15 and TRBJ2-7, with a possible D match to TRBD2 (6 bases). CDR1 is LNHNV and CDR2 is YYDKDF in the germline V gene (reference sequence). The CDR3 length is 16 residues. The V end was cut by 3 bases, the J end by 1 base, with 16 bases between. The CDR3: CATSRDPGGVSYEQYF. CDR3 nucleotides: TGTGCCACCAGCAGGGACCCCGGCGGGGTTTCCTACGAGCAGTACTTC.

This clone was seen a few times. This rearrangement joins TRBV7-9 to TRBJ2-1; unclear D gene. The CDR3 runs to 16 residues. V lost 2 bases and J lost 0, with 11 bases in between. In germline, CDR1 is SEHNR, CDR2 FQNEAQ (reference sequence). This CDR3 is CASSLSVSASYNEQFF. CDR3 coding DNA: TGTGCCAGCAGCTTATCTGTGTCGGCCTCCTACAATGAGCAGTTCTTC.

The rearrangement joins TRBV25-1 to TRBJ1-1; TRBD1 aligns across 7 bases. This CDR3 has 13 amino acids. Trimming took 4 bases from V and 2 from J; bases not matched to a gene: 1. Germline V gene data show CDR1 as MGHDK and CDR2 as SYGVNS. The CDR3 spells CASSGQGNTEAFF. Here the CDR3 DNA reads TGTGCCAGCAGTGGACAGGGTAACACTGAAGCTTTCTTT.

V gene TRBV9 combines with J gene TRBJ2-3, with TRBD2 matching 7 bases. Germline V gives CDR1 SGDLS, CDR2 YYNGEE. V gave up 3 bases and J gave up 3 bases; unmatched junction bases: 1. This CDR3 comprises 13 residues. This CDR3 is CASSAGRTDTQYF. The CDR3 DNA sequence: TGTGCCAGCAGCGCCGGGAGGACAGATACGCAGTATTTT.

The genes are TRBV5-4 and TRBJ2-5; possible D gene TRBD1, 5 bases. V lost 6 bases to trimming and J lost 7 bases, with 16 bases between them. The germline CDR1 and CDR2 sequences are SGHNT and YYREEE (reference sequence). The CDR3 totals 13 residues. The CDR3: CASNFDSGPTQYF. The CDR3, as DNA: TGTGCCAGCAACTTCGACAGTGGCCCGACCCAGTACTTC.